The T cell receptor (beta chain) under discussion was sequenced for a study of blood T cell repertoires in COVID-19. As for the study in general: Samples representing acute and convalescent COVID-19 were sourced from the United States, Italy and Spain. PBMCs, B-cell-depleted T cells, or T cells provided the cDNA or gDNA that made up the material.

This CDR3 contains 15 residues. The germline V gene encodes CDR1 KGHSH and CDR2 LQKENI. V was shortened by 2 bases and J by 14 bases, with 19 bases between the two germline ends. Original data processing: Cell counts per sample came from amplifying reference gene primers. Clones were sequenced by immunoSEQ multiplex PCR, and TCRdb holds only the in-frame ones, with some missing. Clonal size and the V and J genes are those of that table, whereas D and trimming came from the DNA. The sample yields around 200,000 clones, approximately 80% seen once. The TCR sequence derives from a human donor in a cohort sampled during active COVID-19. Sequencing was carried out using peripheral blood. V and J are TRBV18 and TRBJ1-6; D might be TRBD1 (5 bases). In DNA, the CDR3 is TGTGCCAGCTCACCAGGTGACAGCCATAATTCGGCCCTCCACTTT. This codes for CASSPGDSHNSALHF.